This TCR beta chain comes out of a study of blood T cells in healthy people across ages. Together with a sample-barcoded 5' primer, a J-beta primer mix was included in a second PCR lasting about 7 to 11 cycles. A single record per CDR3 protein comes from TCRdb applying MiXCR to the 5' RACE reads. The sample lists about 970,000 distinct CDR3 sequences, about 51% occurring once. V lost 4 bases, J lost 6 bases, and 13 bases lay in between. Germline values: CDR1 DFQATT, CDR2 SNEGSKA (reference sequence). CDR3 length: 13 residues. This clonotype showed up just a few times. Its antigen is unknown. Study-level results: Whereas aged donors had fewer naive CD4+ cells, long-lived donors had more of them and higher diversity.

This chain links TRBV20-1 with TRBJ2-1; either TRBD1 or TRBD2 may fit D (5 bases each). Sequencing was performed on blood. The sequence was collected from an older woman in good health. The CDR3 DNA follows: TGCAGTGCTATAAACGGGACGACCAATGAGCAGTTCTTC. It encodes CSAINGTTNEQFF.